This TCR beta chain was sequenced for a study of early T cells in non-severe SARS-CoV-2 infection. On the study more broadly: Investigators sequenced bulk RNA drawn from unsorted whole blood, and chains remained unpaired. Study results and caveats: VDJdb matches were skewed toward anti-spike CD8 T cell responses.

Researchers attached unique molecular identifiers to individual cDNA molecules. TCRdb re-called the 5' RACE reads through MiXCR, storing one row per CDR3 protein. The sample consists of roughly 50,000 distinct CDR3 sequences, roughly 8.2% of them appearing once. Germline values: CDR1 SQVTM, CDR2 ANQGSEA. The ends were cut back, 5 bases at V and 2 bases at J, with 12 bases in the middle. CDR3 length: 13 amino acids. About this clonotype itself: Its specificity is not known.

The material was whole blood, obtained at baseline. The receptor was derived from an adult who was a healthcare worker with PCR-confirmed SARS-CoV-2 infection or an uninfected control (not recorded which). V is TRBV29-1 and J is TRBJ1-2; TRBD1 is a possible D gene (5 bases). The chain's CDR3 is CSVTGTVNYGYTF. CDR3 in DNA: TGCAGCGTTACCGGGACGGTGAACTATGGCTACACCTTC.